Described below is a single T cell receptor beta chain sequence and its context. The data are from a study of blood T cell repertoires in COVID-19. V lost 0 bases and J lost 0, with 12 bases in between. Germline values: CDR1 ENHRY, CDR2 SYGVKD. This CDR3 contains 17 residues. Sequenced by immunoSEQ multiplex PCR; TCRdb stores in-frame clones only, minus some. The sample records more than 75,000 clones, around 88% being singletons. This clonotype was sampled from a woman aged 70-85 years with acute or convalescent COVID-19. Sequencing was performed on peripheral blood. The rearrangement joins TRBV10-3 to TRBJ1-3, with D uncertain. The CDR3 sequence is CAISESFPGGSGNTIYF. The DNA for the CDR3 is TGTGCCATCAGTGAGTCTTTTCCGGGAGGCTCTGGAAACACCATATATTTT.